Below, 27 T cell receptor beta chains from the same sample are listed, as sequenced in a study of shared clonotypes between healthy human individuals. The repertoire was sequenced with immunoSEQ multiplex PCR; TCRdb's copy has only in-frame clones and lacks some. There are about 1,800,000 clones in the sample; around 96% occur only once, and 1% to 1.5% lies in the top ten. Naive CD8 cells comprised CD45RO-negative, CCR7-positively selected cells, excluding terminally differentiated effector memory CD45RA+ cells. The sequenced material came from naive CD8+ T cells sorted from blood. These receptors were taken from a man aged 18-30 years in good health.

The CDR3 loop is CASSMGGSSYNEQFF. DNA of the CDR3: TGTGCCAGCAGCATGGGGGGGAGCTCCTACAATGAGCAGTTCTTC. This chain joins TRBV9 and TRBJ2-1, with TRBD2 matching over 7 bases. Trimming cost V 4 bases and J 0 bases; bases outside gene matches: 4. The CDR3 spans 15 residues. Germline V gene lookup returns CDR1 SGDLS and CDR2 YYNGEE.

The chain has TRBV9 and TRBJ2-7, with 9 bases lining up with TRBD1. Germline CDR1 reads SGDLS; CDR2 reads YYNGEE. CDR3 length: 16 residues. The V segment lost 0 bases and the J segment 7 bases; nucleotides outside the gene matches: 11. Here the CDR3 reads CASSVGGGTGLLEQYF. In DNA form, the CDR3 reads TGTGCCAGCAGCGTAGGAGGGGGGACAGGGTTGTTGGAGCAGTACTTC.

Note on this clone: Relative to the germline gene, one junction end is altered; a read error may explain this. This sequence joins TRBV7-6 and TRBJ2-5; no definite D call. The germline gives CDR1 SGHVS, CDR2 FNYEAQ. This CDR3 region has 13 residues. The CDR3 DNA reads as TGTGCCAGCAGCTTAGATTTAGTGGGGTCGATGGACTTC. Encoded protein: CASSLDLVGSMDF.

CDR3 in amino acids: CASSSGLANEQYF. Written as DNA, the CDR3 is TGTGCCAGTAGCTCGGGGTTAGCAAACGAGCAGTACTTC. The J gene is TRBJ2-7, the V gene TRBV19; D is possibly TRBD2 (5 bases). The CDR3 loop spans 13 amino acids. V was pared by 6 bases and J by 5 bases, with 14 bases between. The germline gives CDR1 LNHDA, CDR2 SQIVND (reference sequence). Using reference TRBV19 and TRBJ2-7 for the parts outside the CDR3, the full variable domain is DGGITQSPKYLFRKEGQNVTLSCEQNLNHDAMYWYRQDPGQGLRLIYYSQIVNDFQKGDIAEGYSVSREKKESFPLTVTSAQKNPTAFYLCASSSGLANEQYFGPGTRLTVT.

This rearrangement joins TRBV2 to TRBJ2-1; possibly TRBD2 for D (5 bases). The germline CDR1 and CDR2 sequences are SNHLY and FYNNEI. The CDR3 runs 12 residues. The ends were cut back, 7 bases at V and 8 bases at J, with 12 bases in the middle. The CDR3 nucleotides read TGTGCCAGCACCCCACGGGGTCATGAGCAGTTCTTC. Encoded protein: CASTPRGHEQFF.

This clone was detected once. Other DNA sequences of this sample code for an identical CDR3. This chain joins TRBV5-6 and TRBJ1-1, with D perhaps TRBD1 (6 bases). The CDR3 is made up of 12 amino acids. V was cut by 2 bases and J by 8 bases, with 10 bases left in between. CDR1 SGHDT and CDR2 YYEEEE come from the germline V gene. The CDR3 region has the DNA TGTGCCAGCAGCTTAGAGGGGGGCGAAGCTTTCTTT. Its protein is CASSLEGGEAFF.

This clone has a single count. V usage is TRBV11-2 and J usage is TRBJ2-1; 13 nucleotides line up with TRBD2. CDR3 length: 17 amino acids. CDR1 SGHAT and CDR2 FQNNGV come from the germline V gene. With V trimmed by 5 bases and J by 8 bases, 12 bases remained unmatched. CDR3 in amino acids: CASSPEGLAGEADEQFF. The CDR3 DNA reads as TGTGCCAGCAGCCCGGAAGGACTAGCGGGAGAAGCCGATGAGCAGTTCTTC. The entire variable domain, with the rest obtained from reference TRBV11-2 and TRBJ2-1, is as follows: EAGVAQSPRYKIIEKRQSVAFWCNPISGHATLYWYQQILGQGPKLLIQFQNNGVVDDSQLPKDRFSAERLKGVDSTLKIQPAKLEDSAVYLCASSPEGLAGEADEQFFGPGTRLTVL.

The chain employs TRBV7-6 and TRBJ2-2; D ambiguous. The V end lost 2 bases, the J end lost 1 base, and 5 bases lay between the germline ends. Per germline, CDR1 SGHVS and CDR2 FNYEAQ. The CDR3 runs 14 residues. The CDR3 loop reads CASSLLMNTGELFF. The CDR3 region has the DNA TGTGCCAGCAGCTTACTAATGAACACCGGGGAGCTGTTTTTT.

The gene calls are TRBV28 and TRBJ1-5, with unresolved D. CDR1 is MDHEN, CDR2 SYDVKM, per germline. V was pared by 6 bases and J by 11 bases, with 17 bases between. The CDR3 runs 13 residues. The CDR3 DNA reads TGTGCCAGCAGCGCTGTGGGAAGGGCCTCCCAGCATTTT. Protein sequence: CASSAVGRASQHF.

V is TRBV9 and J is TRBJ2-1; 11 bases line up with TRBD2. The germline CDR1 and CDR2 sequences are SGDLS and YYNGEE. The CDR3 is 16 residues long. With V trimmed by 2 bases and J by 5 bases, 6 bases remained unmatched. The CDR3 reads CASSVYGTSGNNEQFF. The CDR3 region has the DNA TGTGCCAGCAGCGTTTACGGGACTAGCGGAAACAATGAGCAGTTCTTC.

This clone came up a few times. Other DNA sequences of this sample code for an identical CDR3. This chain links TRBV6-5 with TRBJ2-2; D may be TRBD1 or TRBD2 (5 bases each). The CDR3 runs 13 residues. Germline V gene lookup returns CDR1 MNHEY and CDR2 SVGAGI. V lost 3 bases to trimming and J lost 5 bases, with 7 bases between them. Written as DNA, the CDR3 is TGTGCCAGCAGTTATGAGGGGACCGGGGAGCTGTTTTTT. Translated: CASSYEGTGELFF.

Of note for this clone: The sample holds other DNA sequences that translate to the same CDR3. The chain employs TRBV27 and TRBJ2-7; D is perhaps TRBD1 (8 bases). This CDR3 region has 14 residues. Trimming removed 5 bases from V and 3 bases from J, with 14 bases in between. CDR1 MNHEY and CDR2 SMNVEV come from the germline V gene (reference sequence). The CDR3 spells CASSLQGEGYEQYF. In DNA form, the CDR3 reads TGTGCCAGCAGTCTACAGGGGGAGGGCTACGAGCAGTACTTC.

A word on this clone: In the same sample, other DNA sequences code for this CDR3. This rearrangement joins TRBV5-4 to TRBJ2-7; D uncertain. Per the germline V gene, CDR1 is SGHNT and CDR2 is YYREEE (reference sequence). CDR3 length: 12 amino acids. Trimming took off 4 bases at V and 4 bases at J, with 9 bases between the two ends. CDR3 protein: CASSVGSYEQYF. The CDR3 bases are TGTGCCAGCAGCGTAGGATCTTACGAGCAGTACTTC.

The chain uses TRBV10-2 and TRBJ2-7; a weak D match, TRBD2 (7 bases). The V gene's germline CDR1 is WSHSY and CDR2 SAAADI. The CDR3 has 15 amino acids. V was cut by 6 bases and J by 2 bases, with 17 bases left in between. CDR3 region: CASSRGGGRPYEQYF. The CDR3 DNA is TGCGCCAGCAGCCGAGGGGGGGGACGACCCTACGAGCAGTACTTC.

The chain joins TRBV5-1 to TRBJ2-7, with D possibly being TRBD1 (5 bases). This CDR3 comprises 15 residues. V lost 0 bases, J lost 5 bases, and 15 bases lay in between. Germline CDR1 reads SGHRS; CDR2 reads YFSETQ. The CDR3 is CASSLAQGVYNEQYF. Here the CDR3 DNA reads TGCGCCAGCAGCTTGGCCCAGGGTGTTTATAACGAGCAGTACTTC.

This chain links TRBV13 with TRBJ2-2, with a tentative D call TRBD1 (5 bases). V was clipped by 0 bases and J by 3 bases, with 5 bases between them. Germline values: CDR1 PRHDT, CDR2 FYEKMQ (reference sequence). This CDR3 spans 14 amino acids. In DNA form, the CDR3 reads TGTGCCAGCAGCTTAGGACAGGACACCGGGGAGCTGTTTTTT. Translating gives CASSLGQDTGELFF.

This chain uses TRBV4-3 with TRBJ2-7; 10 bases fit TRBD2. Trimming removed 1 base from V and 5 bases from J; junction bases left unmatched: 11. From germline, CDR1 is LGHNA and CDR2 YSLEER. The CDR3 has 17 amino acids. The CDR3 region has the DNA TGCGCCAGCAGCCAAGTGGCGACCCTAGCGGGAGAGGACGAGCAGTACTTC. Translated, it gives CASSQVATLAGEDEQYF.

For this clone: Other DNA sequences of this sample code for an identical CDR3. This chain joins TRBV10-3 and TRBJ2-7; 9 nucleotides agree with TRBD1. Trimming removed 5 bases from V and 4 bases from J; junction bases left unmatched: 3. The V gene's germline CDR1 is ENHRY and CDR2 SYGVKD. The length of the CDR3 is 13 residues. In DNA, the CDR3 is TGTGCCATCAGTTCGGGACAGGGTTACGAGCAGTACTTC. As protein: CAISSGQGYEQYF.

Concerning this clone: The sample holds other DNA sequences that translate to the same CDR3. The chain is built from TRBV28 and TRBJ2-2; no definite D call. Trimming shortened V by 4 bases and J by 2 bases, and 2 bases separated the two germline ends. Germline assignment: CDR1 MDHEN and CDR2 SYDVKM. This CDR3 is 12 amino acids long. The CDR3 DNA follows: TGTGCCAGCAGTTCCAACACCGGGGAGCTGTTTTTT. Protein: CASSSNTGELFF.

This chain links TRBV5-4 with TRBJ2-7, with D perhaps matching TRBD1 (5 bases). CDR1 and CDR2 (germline): SGHNT, YYREEE (reference sequence). The CDR3 is 17 amino acids. V lost 3 bases and J 0 bases, leaving 19 bases between the germline ends. The CDR3 loop is CASSSSIRGISSYEQYF. The CDR3 region has the DNA TGTGCCAGCAGCTCCTCTATTAGGGGAATAAGCTCCTACGAGCAGTACTTC. Drawing the rest from reference TRBV5-4 and TRBJ2-7, the complete variable domain is ETGVTQSPTHLIKTRGQQVTLRCSSQSGHNTVSWYQQALGQGPQFIFQYYREEENGRGNFPPRFSGLQFPNYSSELNVNALELDDSALYLCASSSSIRGISSYEQYFGPGTRLTVT.

V usage is TRBV7-8 and J usage is TRBJ2-3, with TRBD2 identical over 7 bases. The J segment lost 4 bases and the V segment lost 1 base, leaving 5 bases of the junction unmatched. The CDR3 has 15 amino acids. Germline CDR1 is SGHVS and CDR2 is FQNEAQ. Written as DNA, the CDR3 is TGTGCCAGCAGCTTAGGGGAGGGCCTGGCAGATACGCAGTATTTT. This encodes CASSLGEGLADTQYF. The complete variable domain, with remaining parts taken from reference TRBV7-8 and TRBJ2-3, reads GAGVSQSPRYKVAKRGQDVALRCDPISGHVSLFWYQQALGQGPEFLTYFQNEAQLDKSGLPSDRFFAERPEGSVSTLKIQRTQQEDSAVYLCASSLGEGLADTQYFGPGTRLTVL.

This clone came up once. The chain employs TRBV19 and TRBJ2-1, with 12 bases lining up with TRBD2. V gave up 8 bases and J gave up 4 bases; unmatched junction bases: 6. The CDR3 is 15 residues long. Germline V gene sequence: CDR1 LNHDA, CDR2 SQIVND (reference sequence). This CDR3 is CASRILAGGYNEQFF. The CDR3 region has the DNA TGTGCCAGTCGGATACTAGCGGGAGGATACAATGAGCAGTTCTTC.

The chain carries TRBV5-4 and TRBJ2-1; tentative D call: TRBD2 (6 bases). Between the trimmed V and J ends, which lost 4 bases and 8 bases, there was a span of 13 bases. The CDR3 spans 13 residues. Germline loops: CDR1 SGHNT, CDR2 YYREEE (reference sequence). CDR3 region: CASSRGLVDEQFF. DNA of the CDR3: TGTGCCAGCAGCCGGGGGTTAGTGGATGAGCAGTTCTTC. Together with reference TRBV5-4 and TRBJ2-1, the CDR3 gives the full variable domain: ETGVTQSPTHLIKTRGQQVTLRCSSQSGHNTVSWYQQALGQGPQFIFQYYREEENGRGNFPPRFSGLQFPNYSSELNVNALELDDSALYLCASSRGLVDEQFFGPGTRLTVL.

CDR3 amino acids: CASSLYNSYNEQFF. CDR3 sequence (DNA): TGTGCCAGCAGTTTATACAACTCCTACAATGAGCAGTTCTTC. The chain links TRBV2 to TRBJ2-1; unclear D gene. V shed 5 bases and J shed 0 bases, with 8 bases lying between them. The CDR3 consists of 14 residues. Germline V CDR1 and CDR2: SNHLY, FYNNEI.

The rearrangement joins TRBV28 to TRBJ1-1; 9 bases are shared with TRBD1. With V trimmed by 4 bases and J by 5 bases, 8 bases remained unmatched. This CDR3 spans 15 amino acids. Germline CDR1 MDHEN, CDR2 SYDVKM. CDR3 residues: CASSSPTGGGTEAFF. CDR3 DNA: TGTGCCAGCAGTTCACCGACAGGGGGTGGGACTGAAGCTTTCTTT.

This clone has more than one count but fewer than ten. The chain carries TRBV25-1 and TRBJ1-1, with D hard to call. Trimming removed 7 bases at V and 6 bases at J, with 15 bases between. The CDR3 runs to 13 residues. Germline assignment: CDR1 MGHDK and CDR2 SYGVNS. The chain's CDR3 is CASTHVLGAEAFF. The CDR3 region has the DNA TGTGCCAGCACCCACGTACTGGGCGCTGAAGCTTTCTTT.

The rearrangement uses TRBV7-8 and TRBJ2-7; tentatively, D is TRBD1 (7 bases). The V gene lost 0 bases and the J gene lost 3 bases, with 12 bases spanning the gap. The CDR3 contains 15 residues. The germline V gene has CDR1 SGHVS and CDR2 FQNEAQ. The DNA of the CDR3 is TGTGCCAGCAGCTTAGCCGCAGGGGGGTTCTACGAGCAGTACTTC. This translates into CASSLAAGGFYEQYF.